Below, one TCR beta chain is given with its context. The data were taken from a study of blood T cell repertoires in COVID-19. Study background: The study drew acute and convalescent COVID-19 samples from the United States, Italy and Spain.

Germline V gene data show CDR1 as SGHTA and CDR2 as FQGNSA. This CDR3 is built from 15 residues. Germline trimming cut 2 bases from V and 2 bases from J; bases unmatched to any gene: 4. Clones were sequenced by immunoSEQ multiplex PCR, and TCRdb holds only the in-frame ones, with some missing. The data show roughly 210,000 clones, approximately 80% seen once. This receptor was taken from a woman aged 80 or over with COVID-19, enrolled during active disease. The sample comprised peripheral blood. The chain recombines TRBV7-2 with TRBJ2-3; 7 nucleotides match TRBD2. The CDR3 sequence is CASSLLAVHTDTQYF. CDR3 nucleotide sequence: TGTGCCAGCAGCTTACTAGCGGTACACACAGATACGCAGTATTTT. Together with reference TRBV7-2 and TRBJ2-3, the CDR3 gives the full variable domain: GAGVSQSPSNKVTEKGKDVELRCDPISGHTALYWYRQSLGQGLEFLIYFQGNSAPDKSGLPSDRFSAERTGGSVSTLTIQRTQQEDSAVYLCASSLLAVHTDTQYFGPGTRLTVL.